What follows are 19 T cell receptor beta chains derived from one specimen sequenced in a study of shared clonotypes between healthy human individuals. Sequencing used immunoSEQ multiplex PCR; TCRdb keeps in-frame clones, though not all of them. Of about 1 million clones in the sample, about 75% were seen once. The sequencing input was memory CD4+ T cells sorted from blood. As to subset: CD45RA-negative fraction. These receptors all stem from a man between 18 and 29 years old in good health.

The chain links TRBV28 to TRBJ1-1; D is ambiguous. Between the trimmed V and J ends, which lost 3 bases and 8 bases, there was a span of 16 bases. Germline CDR1 reads MDHEN; CDR2 reads SYDVKM. The CDR3 spans 14 residues. CDR3 amino acids: CASSFGTGSREAFF. Here the CDR3 DNA reads TGTGCCAGCAGTTTCGGTACGGGGTCACGGGAAGCTTTCTTT.

This rearrangement joins TRBV14 to TRBJ2-2; 11 positions agree with TRBD2. Germline values: CDR1 SGHDN, CDR2 FVKESK. The CDR3 length is 16 residues. The trim removed 2 bases at V and 5 bases at J, leaving 4 bases unmatched. The CDR3 sequence is CASSQLAGGQTGELFF. The CDR3 DNA sequence: TGTGCCAGCAGCCAACTAGCGGGAGGCCAAACCGGGGAGCTGTTTTTT.

V usage is TRBV7-3 and J usage is TRBJ2-2; D possibly corresponds to TRBD1 (5 bases). Germline V gene data show CDR1 as SGHTA and CDR2 as FQGTGA. The V gene lost 2 bases and the J gene lost 4 bases, with 14 bases spanning the gap. CDR3 length equals 16 residues. Here the CDR3 DNA reads TGTGCCAGCAGCTTACAGGGCAGGAAAGGCACCGGGGAGCTGTTTTTT. Protein sequence: CASSLQGRKGTGELFF.

This clone has only a few counts. The same CDR3 arises from other DNA sequences in this sample as well. The chain joins TRBV10-1 to TRBJ2-2, with 7 bases lining up with TRBD1. This CDR3 contains 14 residues. Germline CDR1 reads WNHNN; CDR2 reads SYGVQD (reference sequence). V gave up 8 bases and J gave up 4 bases; unmatched junction bases: 7. The CDR3, as DNA: TGCGCCAGCTCGCGAGACAGGGCCACCGGGGAGCTGTTTTTT. Translation: CASSRDRATGELFF.

This chain links TRBV30 with TRBJ2-5; 7 nucleotides align to TRBD1. V trimming: 7 bases; J trimming: 2 bases; junction bases outside the gene matches: 7. Germline V gene data show CDR1 as GTSNPN and CDR2 as SVGIG (reference sequence). The CDR3 covers 13 residues. The CDR3 DNA sequence: TGTGCCTTGGACCCACAGGGGCAAGAGACCCAGTACTTC. Its protein product is CALDPQGQETQYF.

The chain recombines TRBV6-4 with TRBJ2-1, with TRBD2 matching 8 bases. The V segment lost 7 bases and the J segment 7 bases; nucleotides outside the gene matches: 12. Germline V lookup: CDR1 MRHNA, CDR2 SNTAGT. The CDR3 runs to 15 residues. This chain's CDR3 is CASKISSGGTNEQFF. In DNA form, the CDR3 reads TGTGCCAGCAAAATTTCGTCGGGGGGGACGAATGAGCAGTTCTTC.

The CDR3 DNA reads as TGTGCCAGTAGTAATTATTTTCGCGAGACAACTAATGAAAAACTGTTTTTT. Translated, it gives CASSNYFRETTNEKLFF. The chain recombines TRBV19 with TRBJ1-4; D is undetermined. V was cut by 4 bases and J by 0 bases, with 15 bases left in between. The CDR3 runs 17 residues. Germline CDR1 LNHDA, CDR2 SQIVND (reference sequence).

A few counts support this clone. The gene calls are TRBV28 and TRBJ2-2; no firm D call. CDR1 is MDHEN and CDR2 is SYDVKM in the germline V gene. V lost 8 bases and J lost 4, with 5 bases in between. This CDR3 is 11 amino acids long. DNA of the CDR3: TGTGCCAGCCGATTCACCGGGGAGCTGTTTTTT. It specifies CASRFTGELFF.

This clone was recorded a few times. The rearrangement links TRBV18 to TRBJ1-2; D is possibly TRBD1 (5 bases). Germline V gene data show CDR1 as KGHSH and CDR2 as LQKENI. Trimming pared 0 bases from V and 5 bases from J, leaving 10 bases between. This CDR3 contains 14 residues. CDR3: CASSPPMGTYGYTF. In nucleotides, the CDR3 is TGTGCCAGCTCACCACCAATGGGGACTTATGGCTACACCTTC.

This clone was detected ten times or more. The gene calls are TRBV18 and TRBJ2-7; 7 nucleotides align to TRBD1. The germline V gene has CDR1 KGHSH and CDR2 LQKENI. The CDR3 totals 12 residues. The trim removed 5 bases at V and 3 bases at J, leaving 1 base unmatched. CDR3 nucleotides: TGTGCCAGCTCAACAGGGGACTACGAGCAGTACTTC. Translated: CASSTGDYEQYF.

The CDR3 here is CASSWGRFNQPQHF. For the CDR3, the DNA is TGTGCCAGCAGCTGGGGACGGTTCAATCAGCCCCAGCATTTT. The rearrangement joins TRBV5-6 to TRBJ1-5, with D possibly being TRBD1 (5 bases). CDR3 length: 14 residues. Germline CDR1 and CDR2: SGHDT and YYEEEE. Between the trimmed V and J ends, which lost 3 bases and 3 bases, there was a span of 10 bases.

This CDR3 is CASSPRDRGTYEQYF. CDR3 bases: TGTGCCAGCAGCCCAAGGGACAGGGGGACCTACGAGCAGTACTTC. The chain uses TRBV5-4 and TRBJ2-7; 11 positions match TRBD1. This CDR3 is built from 15 residues. Germline CDR1 reads SGHNT; CDR2 reads YYREEE (reference sequence). The V segment lost 4 bases and the J segment 2 bases; nucleotides outside the gene matches: 5.

CDR3 in amino acids: CAWRGDHSYEQYF. The CDR3 nucleotides read TGTGCCTGGAGGGGGGACCACTCCTACGAGCAGTACTTC. The chain has TRBV30 and TRBJ2-7; the D call may be TRBD1 or TRBD2 (5 bases each). V lost 3 bases to trimming and J lost 0 bases, with 9 bases between them. In germline, CDR1 is GTSNPN, CDR2 SVGIG (reference sequence). This CDR3 is 13 amino acids long.

V usage is TRBV28 and J usage is TRBJ2-6; 12 bases map to TRBD1. Trimming at V came to 8 bases and at J to 3 bases, leaving 14 bases not matched to a gene. The CDR3 length is 19 residues. The germline CDR1 and CDR2 sequences are MDHEN and SYDVKM. The CDR3 sequence is CASAPPAGQGADGANVLTF. The CDR3 nucleotides are TGTGCCAGCGCCCCACCGGCGGGACAGGGGGCGGATGGGGCCAACGTCCTGACTTTC.

The rearrangement uses TRBV2 and TRBJ2-5, with D unresolved. Trimming cost V 5 bases and J 7 bases, with 14 bases left between them. The CDR3 contains 13 residues. Per germline, CDR1 SNHLY and CDR2 FYNNEI. The CDR3 loop reads CASSIPIPGTQYF. The CDR3 bases are TGTGCCAGCAGTATACCGATACCCGGGACCCAGTACTTC. Filled out from reference TRBV2 and TRBJ2-5, the complete variable domain reads EPEVTQTPSHQVTQMGQEVILRCVPISNHLYFYWYRQILGQKVEFLVSFYNNEISEKSEIFDDQFSVERPDGSNFTLKIRSTKLEDSAMYFCASSIPIPGTQYFGPGTRLLVL.

This chain links TRBV6-1 with TRBJ1-6; 7 positions agree with TRBD1. Trimming cost V 9 bases and J 6 bases; bases outside gene matches: 8. CDR3 length: 14 residues. Germline assignment: CDR1 MNHNS and CDR2 SASEGT. Here the CDR3 reads CASYDRALNSPLHF. CDR3 bases: TGTGCCAGTTACGACAGGGCCCTTAATTCACCCCTCCACTTT.

The V call is TRBV7-9, the J call TRBJ1-1; tentative D call: TRBD1 (6 bases). Between the trimmed V and J ends, which lost 6 bases and 5 bases, there was a span of 19 bases. Per germline, CDR1 SEHNR and CDR2 FQNEAQ (reference sequence). The length of the CDR3 is 15 residues. The CDR3 sequence is CASRPPGGPRTEAFF. The CDR3 nucleotides are TGTGCCAGCAGACCGCCGGGGGGGCCGAGGACTGAAGCTTTCTTT.

This clone was picked up many times. This sample includes further DNA sequences coding for the same CDR3. The V call is TRBV7-9, the J call TRBJ2-7; 8 nucleotides agree with TRBD1. The ends lost 8 bases at V and 4 bases at J; junction bases unmatched: 4. This CDR3 is built from 12 residues. Germline V CDR1 and CDR2: SEHNR, FQNEAQ (reference sequence). As DNA, the CDR3 is TGTGCCAGCTCAGGGGGCTGGTACGAGCAGTACTTC. It codes for CASSGGWYEQYF. The entire variable domain, with the rest obtained from reference TRBV7-9 and TRBJ2-7, is as follows: DTGVSQNPRHKITKRGQNVTFRCDPISEHNRLYWYRQTLGQGPEFLTYFQNEAQLEKSRLLSDRFSAERPKGSFSTLEIQRTEQGDSAMYLCASSGGWYEQYFGPGTRLTVT.

V and J are TRBV30 and TRBJ2-5; 8 nucleotides agree with TRBD2. The CDR3 contains 12 residues. Trimming took 6 bases from V and 5 from J; bases not matched to a gene: 5. Germline CDR1 is GTSNPN and CDR2 is SVGIG (reference sequence). CDR3 amino acids: CACSGSGETQYF. CDR3 nucleotide sequence: TGTGCCTGCAGCGGGAGTGGGGAGACCCAGTACTTC.